This entry concerns a single TCR beta chain. Its antigen is still unknown. The input lacks base qualities; no much larger clone sits a single base away. The data were taken from a study of T cells in localized non-small cell lung cancer (dated by TCRdb to between 2020 and 2021). Study-wide context: The study examined T cell repertoires in a few hundred patients with early-stage NSCLC and compared tumors with uninvolved tumor-adjacent lungs. The cohort was made up of 200 to 250 treatment-naive NSCLC patients whose localized lung tumors had been resected. The mean age of the NSCLC patients was roughly 70 years, with approximately 130 men and around 99 women.

Results the study describes overall, beyond this receptor: Because multi-region tumor sequencing was not performed, intratumor heterogeneity could not be ruled out. Because of the exploratory design, TCR variables were selected using unadjusted p-values without false-discovery rate correction. Uninvolved tumor-adjacent lung showed the highest T cell clonality, higher than tumor, which suggests more focused antigenic responses in the adjacent lung. Longer overall survival was associated with higher T cell density in blood, whereas shorter survival was associated with higher clonality in adjacent lung. Of the top 100 tumor clones, a median of approximately 60 were detected in paired uninvolved adjacent lung; around 30 were also among that lung's top 100.

TCR beta CDR3 regions were sequenced from DNA using the immunoSEQ Assay. Concerning the study's data processing: T cell density was computed as TCR beta template counts normalized to usable DNA estimated by amplifying housekeeping genes. Using the preseqR package, richness was estimated by extrapolating to 120,000 templates for tissue samples and 400,000 templates for PBMC samples. Clonality was defined by subtracting Pielou's evenness from one. Tissue-enriched TCRs were identified by differential abundance testing using productive amino-acid clonotypes, minimum total count 5 and alpha 0.1. Repertoire overlap between compartments was quantified with the Jaccard Index and Morisita Overlap Index. GLIPH clustered TCR beta CDR3s with public tetramer-defined viral CDR3s; viral motifs required at least three viral sequences plus V-gene enrichment. TCRdb limited this immuneACCESS table to in-frame rearrangements with V and J called. A share of clones is missing; checked studies link under half to unresolved V genes, and the rest is unexplained. From that table come the V and J calls and clone size; the DNA was used to work out D and trimming. This sample has about 82,000 clones in its table, and roughly 80% of those were observed once. The ten largest clonotypes hold under 25% of the sample.

At diagnosis, peripheral blood, uninvolved tumor-adjacent lung and tumor were collected and were preserved as a mix of fresh-frozen and FFPE material. Blood samples were analyzed as peripheral blood mononuclear cells for TCR repertoire profiling. The material was PBMCs, obtained before any cancer treatment. This clonotype was obtained from a man aged 40-75 years with stage II squamous cell lung carcinoma.

The CDR3 region has the sequence CAWSWDRNTEAFF. In nucleotide form, the sequence is TGTGCCTGGAGTTGGGACAGGAACACTGAAGCTTTCTTT. The sequence is built from TRBV30 and TRBJ1-1, with 7 bases matching TRBD1. Based on the germline V gene (reference sequence), the CDR1 and CDR2 sequences are GTSNPN and SVGIG. Counted from cysteine to phenylalanine, this CDR3 has 13 amino acids. Solely the CDR3 DNA is kept, with 39 bases framed from the first base. V lost 2 bases and J lost 1 base, and the count of bases not matched to a germline gene is 1.